Below are 22 T cell receptor beta chains sequenced from a single sample in a study of blood T cell repertoires in COVID-19. Assay: immunoSEQ multiplex PCR; the TCRdb copy retains only in-frame clones and omits some. Of under 200,000 clones listed, roughly three quarters were seen once; the top ten hold roughly 5.6%. Sequencing was done on a sample of peripheral blood. The receptors derive from a woman in her 40s with COVID-19, enrolled during active disease.

This clone appeared a single time. V usage is TRBV6-5 and J usage is TRBJ2-7, with a tentative D call TRBD1 (6 bases). This CDR3 contains 13 residues. With 8 bases removed from V and 2 bases from J, the gap between germline ends came to 13 bases. The germline gives CDR1 MNHEY, CDR2 SVGAGI. The CDR3 DNA follows: TGTGCCAGCTCAGACAGGATAACCTACGAGCAGTACTTC. Residues: CASSDRITYEQYF.

The chain is built from TRBV7-9 and TRBJ1-1; weak D call: TRBD1 (5 bases). The germline V gene encodes CDR1 SEHNR and CDR2 FQNEAQ (reference sequence). Trimming removed 2 bases from V and 0 bases from J, with 7 bases in between. The CDR3 consists of 14 residues. The CDR3 here is CASSLWGMNTEAFF. The CDR3 DNA follows: TGTGCCAGCAGCTTATGGGGCATGAACACTGAAGCTTTCTTT.

On this clone: The germline gene is not matched at one end of the junction; a read error may be the cause. The rearrangement uses TRBV20-1 and TRBJ2-5, with TRBD2 matching 7 bases. The CDR3 extends over 12 amino acids. Germline CDR1 and CDR2: DFQATT and SNEGSKA (reference sequence). The CDR3 region is CSASGGGTRRDF. The CDR3 DNA follows: TGCAGTGCCAGTGGGGGGGGTACTAGACGGGACTTC.

The chain recombines TRBV14 with TRBJ2-3, with D tentatively TRBD1 (6 bases). The V end lost 8 bases, the J end lost 0 bases, and 9 bases lay between the germline ends. The germline CDR1 and CDR2 sequences are SGHDN and FVKESK. CDR3 length equals 13 residues. CDR3 sequence: CASGGLSTDTQYF. The CDR3 DNA is TGTGCCAGCGGGGGCCTAAGCACAGATACGCAGTATTTT.

This clone has only a few counts. V and J are TRBV18 and TRBJ2-1, with 7 bases fitting TRBD2. The germline V gene has CDR1 KGHSH and CDR2 LQKENI. Unmatched junction bases numbered 8, after V lost 0 bases and J lost 0 bases. The CDR3 sequence is 18 residues long. The DNA for the CDR3 is TGTGCCAGCTCACCACCGGGGATTGCTAGCGGCTCCTACAATGAGCAGTTCTTC. The encoded protein is CASSPPGIASGSYNEQFF.

This clone occurred a few times. The chain employs TRBV4-2 and TRBJ1-4, with TRBD1 as a possible D gene (5 bases). This CDR3 region has 17 residues. Germline V gene data show CDR1 as LGHNA and CDR2 as YNFKEQ. Trimming took off 2 bases at V and 3 bases at J, with 16 bases between the two ends. CDR3 DNA sequence: TGTGCCAGCAGCCAATCTGCCTCCAGGGCTCCTAATGAAAAACTGTTTTTT. Translation: CASSQSASRAPNEKLFF.

The CDR3 spells CASSEREGNQYF. The DNA of the CDR3 is TGTGCCAGCAGTGAGAGGGAAGGGAACCAGTACTTC. The chain is built from TRBV2 and TRBJ2-5; a possible D gene is TRBD2 (5 bases). Germline V gives CDR1 SNHLY, CDR2 FYNNEI. V was clipped by 3 bases and J by 10 bases, with 12 bases between them. The CDR3 loop spans 12 amino acids. The entire variable domain, with the rest obtained from reference TRBV2 and TRBJ2-5, is as follows: EPEVTQTPSHQVTQMGQEVILRCVPISNHLYFYWYRQILGQKVEFLVSFYNNEISEKSEIFDDQFSVERPDGSNFTLKIRSTKLEDSAMYFCASSEREGNQYFGPGTRLLVL.

In this sample, this clone turned up a few times. V gene TRBV9 combines with J gene TRBJ1-4, with D perhaps matching TRBD1 (6 bases). The V and J ends lost 0 bases and 8 bases respectively, with 14 bases between them. This CDR3 region has 15 residues. Germline-derived CDR1 and CDR2 are SGDLS and YYNGEE. For the CDR3, the DNA is TGTGCCAGCAGCGTAGGTCCGACAGGACAGGAAAAACTGTTTTTT. This encodes CASSVGPTGQEKLFF. Full variable domain (outside the CDR3, taken from reference TRBV9 and TRBJ1-4): DSGVTQTPKHLITATGQRVTLRCSPRSGDLSVYWYQQSLDQGLQFLIQYYNGEERAKGNILERFSAQQFPDLHSELNLSSLELGDSALYFCASSVGPTGQEKLFFGSGTQLSVL.

This clone turned up a few times. Other DNA sequences in this sample translate to the same CDR3. The chain couples TRBV6-2 or TRBV6-3 to TRBJ2-3; maybe TRBD1 (5 bases). CDR1 and CDR2 (germline): MNHEY, SVGEGT. V lost 5 bases, J lost 2 bases, and 11 bases lay in between. The CDR3 is 14 residues long. CDR3 in amino acids: CASSLQGSTDTQYF. The CDR3 coding sequence is TGTGCCAGCAGTCTCCAGGGTTCCACAGATACGCAGTATTTT.

The chain joins TRBV7-3 to TRBJ2-6; perhaps TRBD2 as D (5 bases). There are 19 residues in the CDR3. V was clipped by 0 bases and J by 2 bases, with 17 bases between them. Germline V gene lookup returns CDR1 SGHTA and CDR2 FQGTGA. CDR3 nucleotides: TGTGCCAGCAGCTTAACTCGGGATCACCATTGGGCTGGGGCCAACGTCCTGACTTTC. This codes for CASSLTRDHHWAGANVLTF.

The chain employs TRBV18 and TRBJ2-3; D is ambiguous. Germline V lookup: CDR1 KGHSH, CDR2 LQKENI. The CDR3 runs 13 residues. The V and J ends lost 2 bases and 2 bases respectively, with 5 bases between them. This chain's CDR3 is CASSPGLTDTQYF. For the CDR3, the DNA is TGTGCCAGCTCACCAGGCCTCACAGATACGCAGTATTTT.

The V gene is TRBV7-3, the J gene TRBJ1-1, with 8 bases matching TRBD1. Germline CDR1 and CDR2: SGHTA and FQGTGA. The CDR3 extends over 14 amino acids. The V gene end was trimmed by 3 bases and the J gene end by 6 bases; junction bases not matched to a gene: 6. The CDR3 DNA reads as TGTGCCAGCAGCTTCGGACAGGGAGTTTCTGAAGCTTTCTTT. Its protein is CASSFGQGVSEAFF.

The genes are TRBV7-9 and TRBJ2-1; 12 nucleotides agree with TRBD1. CDR1 SEHNR and CDR2 FQNEAQ come from the germline V gene (reference sequence). The J segment lost 9 bases and the V segment lost 1 base, leaving 7 bases of the junction unmatched. The CDR3 covers 16 residues. The CDR3 sequence: CASSLGGTGGLGEQFF. The DNA of the CDR3 is TGTGCCAGCAGCTTAGGTGGGACAGGGGGCTTAGGTGAGCAGTTCTTC.

The chain joins TRBV5-1 to TRBJ2-1, with a tentative D call TRBD1 (5 bases). This CDR3 has 12 amino acids. The germline V gene has CDR1 SGHRS and CDR2 YFSETQ. Trimming removed 6 bases from V and 2 bases from J, with 6 bases in between. CDR3 sequence reads: CASKGAYNEQFF. DNA for the CDR3: TGCGCCAGCAAAGGGGCCTACAATGAGCAGTTCTTC.

The chain joins TRBV5-4 to TRBJ1-1; D may be TRBD1 (6 bases). The V gene's germline CDR1 is SGHNT and CDR2 YYREEE (reference sequence). The CDR3 consists of 13 residues. V lost 4 bases and J 4 bases, leaving 11 bases between the germline ends. This CDR3 is CASSERGGTEAFF. CDR3 sequence (DNA): TGTGCCAGCAGCGAAAGAGGGGGCACTGAAGCTTTCTTT.

This CDR3 reads CASSLATASGKAERETQYF. CDR3 bases: TGTGCCAGCAGCTTAGCCACAGCAAGCGGGAAGGCCGAACGAGAGACCCAGTACTTC. V and J are TRBV7-2 and TRBJ2-5, with 7 positions matching TRBD2. The germline V gene has CDR1 SGHTA and CDR2 FQGNSA. The CDR3 has 19 residues. The V and J ends lost 0 bases and 4 bases, in that order; junction bases with no gene match: 17.

The V and J genes are TRBV5-1 and TRBJ2-7, with D perhaps matching TRBD1 (6 bases). The CDR3 runs 16 residues. Germline V gives CDR1 SGHRS, CDR2 YFSETQ. Trimming stripped 1 base from V and 1 base from J, with 15 bases between. CDR3 bases: TGCGCCAGCAGCTTGTCCCCCGACAGGCAGTCCTACGAGCAGTACTTC. This translates into CASSLSPDRQSYEQYF.

This clone has just a few counts. This sequence joins TRBV10-2 and TRBJ1-4; D might be TRBD1 (5 bases). In germline, CDR1 is WSHSY, CDR2 SAAADI. Trimming stripped 2 bases from V and 7 bases from J, with 14 bases between. The CDR3 runs 15 residues. This CDR3 reads CASSEVWSGSEKLFF. DNA of the CDR3: TGCGCCAGCAGTGAGGTTTGGTCAGGGTCTGAAAAACTGTTTTTT.

V and J are TRBV11-2 and TRBJ1-2; the D gene is possibly TRBD1 (5 bases). Germline V lookup: CDR1 SGHAT, CDR2 FQNNGV. The CDR3 is made up of 16 amino acids. The ends were cut back, 1 base at V and 3 bases at J, with 15 bases in the middle. This CDR3 reads CASSLAPTGAYYGYTF. CDR3 in DNA: TGTGCCAGCAGCTTAGCCCCCACTGGGGCTTACTATGGCTACACCTTC.

CDR3 protein: CASSQPLDRGSGYTF. CDR3 sequence (DNA): TGTGCCAGCAGCCAACCCCTCGACAGGGGGTCAGGCTACACCTTC. The V and J genes are TRBV3-1 (or the pseudogene TRBV3-2) and TRBJ1-2; 9 bases map to TRBD1. The junction had 9 bases not matched to a gene; V was cut back by 2 bases and J by 8 bases. CDR1 and CDR2 from the germline V gene are LGHDT and YNNKEL (reference sequence). The CDR3 runs to 15 residues.

This clone turned up a few times. The chain carries TRBV12-3 or TRBV12-4 and TRBJ2-7; no firm D call. This CDR3 has 13 residues. Trimming pared 2 bases from V and 6 bases from J, leaving 11 bases between. CDR3 in amino acids: CASSLIPSGEQYF. CDR3 nucleotide sequence: TGTGCCAGCAGTTTAATCCCCTCGGGCGAGCAGTACTTC.

This chain joins TRBV9 and TRBJ1-4; the D gene is possibly TRBD1 (6 bases). CDR1 and CDR2 (germline): SGDLS, YYNGEE. Trimming stripped 4 bases from V and 10 bases from J, with 11 bases between. This CDR3 region has 12 residues. CDR3 DNA: TGTGCCAGCAGCACCGTAGGGGGAAAACTGTTTTTT. Translated, it gives CASSTVGGKLFF.